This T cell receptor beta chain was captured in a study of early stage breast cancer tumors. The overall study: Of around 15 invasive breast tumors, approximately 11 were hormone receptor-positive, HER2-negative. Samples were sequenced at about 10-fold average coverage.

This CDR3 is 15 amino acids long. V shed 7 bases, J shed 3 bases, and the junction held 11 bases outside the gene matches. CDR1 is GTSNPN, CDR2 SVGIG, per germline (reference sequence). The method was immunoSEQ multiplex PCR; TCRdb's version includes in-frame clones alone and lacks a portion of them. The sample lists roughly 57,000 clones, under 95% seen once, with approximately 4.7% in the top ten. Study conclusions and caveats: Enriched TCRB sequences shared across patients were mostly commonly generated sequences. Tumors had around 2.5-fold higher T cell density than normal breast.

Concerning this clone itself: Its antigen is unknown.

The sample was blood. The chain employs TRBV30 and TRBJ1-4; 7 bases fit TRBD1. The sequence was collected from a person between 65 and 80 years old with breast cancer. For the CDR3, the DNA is TGTGCCTCGACAGGGAAGTTTAGGTCTAATGAAAAACTGTTTTTT. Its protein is CASTGKFRSNEKLFF.